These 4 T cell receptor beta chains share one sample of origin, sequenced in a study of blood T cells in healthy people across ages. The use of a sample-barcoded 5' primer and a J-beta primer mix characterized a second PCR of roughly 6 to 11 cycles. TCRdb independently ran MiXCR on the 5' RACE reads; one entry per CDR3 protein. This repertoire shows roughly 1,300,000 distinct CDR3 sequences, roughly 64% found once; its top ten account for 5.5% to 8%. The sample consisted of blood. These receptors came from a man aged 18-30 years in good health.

The CDR3 here is CASSQKAGGKDEQFF. DNA of the CDR3: TGTGCCAGCAGCCAGAAAGCGGGGGGGAAGGATGAGCAGTTCTTC. The genes are TRBV3-1 and TRBJ2-1; the match to TRBD2 covers 10 bases. Germline CDR1 reads LGHDT; CDR2 reads YNNKEL (reference sequence). The ends lost 3 bases at V and 8 bases at J; junction bases unmatched: 7. The CDR3 runs 15 residues.

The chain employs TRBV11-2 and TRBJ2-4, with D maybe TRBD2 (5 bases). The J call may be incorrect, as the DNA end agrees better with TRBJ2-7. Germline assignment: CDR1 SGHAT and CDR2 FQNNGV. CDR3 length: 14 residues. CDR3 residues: CASSSDIGLYEQYF. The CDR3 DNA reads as TGTGCCAGCAGCTCCGATATTGGACTTTACGAGCAGTACTTC.

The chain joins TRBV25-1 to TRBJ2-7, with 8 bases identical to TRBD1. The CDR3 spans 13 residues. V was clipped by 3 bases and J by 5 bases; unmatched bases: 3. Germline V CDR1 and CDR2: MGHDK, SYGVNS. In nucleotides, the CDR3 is TGTGCCAGCAGTGAGGACAGGGAAGACGAGCAGTACTTC. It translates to CASSEDREDEQYF.

CDR3 sequence (DNA): TGTGCCAGCAGTTCCAGAAGGACACTCCTTTACAATGAGCAGTTCTTC. This gives the protein CASSSRRTLLYNEQFF. The chain couples TRBV12-3 or TRBV12-4 to TRBJ2-1; D possibly corresponds to TRBD1 (5 bases). The length of the CDR3 is 16 residues. The V end was cut by 4 bases, the J end by 4 bases, with 17 bases between.